Sequencing of this T cell receptor (beta chain) was carried out in a study of blood T cell repertoires in COVID-19. Germline assignment: CDR1 SEHNR and CDR2 FQNEAQ (reference sequence). The germline V and J ends were trimmed by 1 base and 5 bases, with 14 bases remaining between them. CDR3 length equals 16 residues. Assay used: immunoSEQ multiplex PCR; TCRdb lists only in-frame clones, some missing. The sample carries approximately 160,000 clones, about 92% recorded once. This clone was observed once. Sequenced input: peripheral blood. The TCR was taken from a woman aged 55-69 years with COVID-19, enrolled during active disease. The chain is built from TRBV7-9 and TRBJ1-4; D not certain. The CDR3 loop is CASSLGWTSRNEKLFF. The CDR3 nucleotides are TGTGCCAGCAGCTTAGGATGGACTTCCCGAAATGAAAAACTGTTTTTT.